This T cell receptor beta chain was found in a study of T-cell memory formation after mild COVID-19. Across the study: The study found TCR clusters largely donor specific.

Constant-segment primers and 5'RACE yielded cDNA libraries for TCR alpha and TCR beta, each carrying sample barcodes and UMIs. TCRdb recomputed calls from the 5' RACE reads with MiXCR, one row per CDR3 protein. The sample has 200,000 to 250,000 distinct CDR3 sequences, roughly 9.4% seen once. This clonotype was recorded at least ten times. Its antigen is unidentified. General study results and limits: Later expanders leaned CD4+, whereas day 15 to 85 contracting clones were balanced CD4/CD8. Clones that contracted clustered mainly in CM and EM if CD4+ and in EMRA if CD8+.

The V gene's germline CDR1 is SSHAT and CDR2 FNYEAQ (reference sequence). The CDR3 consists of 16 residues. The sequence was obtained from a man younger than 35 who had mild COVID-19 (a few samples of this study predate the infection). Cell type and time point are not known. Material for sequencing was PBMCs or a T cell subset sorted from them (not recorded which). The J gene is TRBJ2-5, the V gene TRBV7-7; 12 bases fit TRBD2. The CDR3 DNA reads TGTGCGGTACTCATCCCGGGACTAGCGGGTCGTGAGACCCAGTACTTC. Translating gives CAVLIPGLAGRETQYF.